These 30 T cell receptor beta chains share one sample of origin, sequenced in a study of CD8 T cells in ankylosing spondylitis. TCRdb used MiXCR to reprocess the 5' RACE reads, holding one entry per CDR3 protein. The sample includes about 130,000 distinct CDR3 sequences, 7% of them seen just once. The sequencing input was blood, either unsorted or a sorted T cell fraction (not recorded which). These receptors all stem from a male donor with ankylosing spondylitis or in good health (not recorded which).

This clonotype was detected ten times or more. The chain is built from TRBV10-3 and TRBJ2-1; perhaps D is TRBD1 or TRBD2 (5 bases each). Germline values: CDR1 ENHRY, CDR2 SYGVKD. Trimming left V 8 bases short and J 0 bases short, with 14 bases between. This CDR3 is built from 15 residues. Here the CDR3 reads CAIVRDPDSYNEQFF. DNA for the CDR3: TGTGCCATCGTCCGGGACCCTGACTCCTACAATGAGCAGTTCTTC.

This clonotype was seen at least ten times. The V and J genes are TRBV12-3 or TRBV12-4 and TRBJ1-1; D is unclear. The V and J ends lost 8 bases and 1 base respectively, with 11 bases between them. There are 13 residues in the CDR3. In DNA, the CDR3 is TGTGCCAGCCGCCCCGTAAAGAACACTGAAGCTTTCTTT. The encoded protein is CASRPVKNTEAFF.

At least ten counts were recorded for this clonotype. V usage is TRBV28 and J usage is TRBJ2-4; a possible D gene is TRBD1 (5 bases). From germline, CDR1 is MDHEN and CDR2 SYDVKM. CDR3 length: 14 amino acids. Trimming pared 7 bases from V and 3 bases from J, leaving 13 bases between. CDR3 sequence: CASIRGGGKNIQYF. As DNA, the CDR3 is TGTGCCAGCATAAGGGGTGGTGGCAAAAACATTCAGTACTTC.

This clonotype was recorded many times. The J gene is TRBJ2-1, the V gene TRBV12-3 or TRBV12-4; D is unclear. This CDR3 has 17 amino acids. Trimming left V 6 bases short and J 0 bases short, with 18 bases between. The DNA for the CDR3 is TGTGCCAGCAGCCTAGTGCCGGTTCCCTCCTCCTACAATGAGCAGTTCTTC. Translation: CASSLVPVPSSYNEQFF.

This clonotype came up many times. The chain joins TRBV5-1 to TRBJ1-2, with 10 bases matching TRBD1. Germline loops: CDR1 SGHRS, CDR2 YFSETQ. V trimming: 3 bases; J trimming: 6 bases; junction bases outside the gene matches: 8. The length of the CDR3 is 15 residues. The CDR3 DNA reads as TGCGCCAGCAGCTCAGCGCCGGGACAGGGGCATGGCTACACCTTC. It encodes CASSSAPGQGHGYTF.

In this sample, this clonotype turned up many times. This rearrangement joins TRBV12-3 or TRBV12-4 to TRBJ2-7; 7 bases line up with TRBD1. V lost 6 bases to trimming and J lost 2 bases; unmatched junction nucleotides: 10. The CDR3 has 15 amino acids. The CDR3 spells CASSSSRQGPYEQYF. The DNA for the CDR3 is TGTGCCAGCAGCTCCTCCCGACAGGGACCCTACGAGCAGTACTTC.

This clonotype was recorded at least ten times. The chain has TRBV5-1 and TRBJ2-3; D is unresolved. The length of the CDR3 is 13 residues. CDR1 and CDR2 from the germline V gene are SGHRS and YFSETQ. Trimming shortened V by 3 bases and J by 6 bases, and 11 bases separated the two germline ends. The CDR3 sequence is CASSSPPADTQYF. CDR3 in DNA: TGCGCCAGCAGCTCCCCCCCCGCGGATACGCAGTATTTT. The whole variable domain, remainder taken from reference TRBV5-1 and TRBJ2-3, is KAGVTQTPRYLIKTRGQQVTLSCSPISGHRSVSWYQQTPGQGLQFLFEYFSETQRNKGNFPGRFSGRQFSNSRSEMNVSTLELGDSALYLCASSSPPADTQYFGPGTRLTVL.

In its sample, this clonotype was seen many times. The rearrangement joins TRBV9 to TRBJ1-2; possibly TRBD1 for D (6 bases). Trimming took 5 bases from V and 5 from J, leaving 19 bases between them. Germline CDR1 and CDR2: SGDLS and YYNGEE. CDR3 length: 15 residues. CDR3 protein: CASRPRAGGKYGYTF. The CDR3 region has the DNA TGTGCCAGCAGACCCCGGGCGGGGGGCAAGTATGGCTACACCTTC.

This clonotype was seen at least ten times. The gene calls are TRBV20-1 and TRBJ2-7; the D is unclear. With 1 base removed from V and 6 bases from J, the gap between germline ends came to 10 bases. Per germline, CDR1 DFQATT and CDR2 SNEGSKA (reference sequence). The CDR3 covers 12 residues. The CDR3 DNA sequence: TGCAGTGCTAGAGTCCATAAACCCGAGCAGTACTTC. As protein: CSARVHKPEQYF.

This clonotype occurred many times. The V call is TRBV7-9, the J call TRBJ2-2; either TRBD1 or TRBD2 may supply D (5 bases each). The CDR3 is 13 amino acids. Germline V gene sequence: CDR1 SEHNR, CDR2 FQNEAQ (reference sequence). Trimming cost V 5 bases and J 6 bases, with 10 bases left between them. The CDR3: CASSLQEAGELFF. CDR3 nucleotide sequence: TGTGCCAGCAGCCTACAGGAGGCCGGGGAGCTGTTTTTT. Variable domain in full (rest from reference TRBV7-9 and TRBJ2-2): DTGVSQNPRHKITKRGQNVTFRCDPISEHNRLYWYRQTLGQGPEFLTYFQNEAQLEKSRLLSDRFSAERPKGSFSTLEIQRTEQGDSAMYLCASSLQEAGELFFGEGSRLTVL.

This clonotype has at least ten counts. The gene calls are TRBV10-3 and TRBJ2-1; 7 bases match TRBD1. The ends lost 2 bases at V and 8 bases at J; junction bases unmatched: 9. Germline CDR1 reads ENHRY; CDR2 reads SYGVKD. The CDR3 has 15 residues. The CDR3 sequence is CAISEEGAVADEQFF. In nucleotides, the CDR3 is TGTGCCATCAGTGAGGAGGGGGCTGTTGCGGATGAGCAGTTCTTC.

This clonotype has at least ten counts. V and J are TRBV6-2 or TRBV6-3 and TRBJ1-5; possible D gene TRBD1, 5 bases. Trimming cost V 9 bases and J 3 bases, with 15 bases left between them. This CDR3 has 14 amino acids. Germline V gene lookup returns CDR1 MNHEY and CDR2 SVGEGT. CDR3 sequence (DNA): TGTGCCAGTTCGGGGGAGTGGGCCAATCAGCCCCAGCATTTT. Its protein is CASSGEWANQPQHF.

This clonotype was observed many times. The chain carries TRBV5-1 and TRBJ1-1; 7 nucleotides match TRBD1. Germline trimming cut 0 bases from V and 5 bases from J; bases unmatched to any gene: 4. The CDR3 length is 14 residues. The germline V gene has CDR1 SGHRS and CDR2 YFSETQ. The DNA for the CDR3 is TGCGCCAGCAGCTTGGCCGGGACAGTGACTGAAGCTTTCTTT. This translates into CASSLAGTVTEAFF. Full variable domain (remainder filled in from reference TRBV5-1 and TRBJ1-1): KAGVTQTPRYLIKTRGQQVTLSCSPISGHRSVSWYQQTPGQGLQFLFEYFSETQRNKGNFPGRFSGRQFSNSRSEMNVSTLELGDSALYLCASSLAGTVTEAFFGQGTRLTVV.

This chain uses TRBV18 with TRBJ2-3; D remains unclear. Trimming pared 7 bases from V and 3 bases from J, leaving 8 bases between. The CDR3 has 12 residues. Germline lookup yields CDR1 KGHSH and CDR2 LQKENI. The CDR3 coding sequence is TGTGCCAGCTTAGGGATGACAGATACGCAGTATTTT. Translating it yields CASLGMTDTQYF.

This clonotype showed up many times. This chain uses TRBV3-1 with TRBJ1-1, with 8 positions matching TRBD1. Looked up from germline, CDR1 is LGHDT and CDR2 is YNNKEL (reference sequence). V shed 1 base and J 5 bases; nucleotides not matched to a gene: 9. This CDR3 has 16 residues. The CDR3 spells CASSQVGQGARTEAFF. CDR3 in DNA: TGTGCCAGCAGCCAAGTAGGCCAGGGGGCTCGGACTGAAGCTTTCTTT.

This clonotype has ten or more counts. The germline gene is not matched at one end of the junction; a read error may be the cause. The CDR3 reads CASSFEGGGTEAFF. The CDR3 nucleotides read TGCGCCAGCAGTTTCGAGGGAGGGGGCACTGAAGCTTTCTTT. The chain combines TRBV12-3 or TRBV12-4 with TRBJ1-1; a possible D gene is TRBD1 (6 bases). This CDR3 region has 14 residues.

This clonotype came up many times. The chain employs TRBV20-1 and TRBJ2-3; 8 positions match TRBD2. V was clipped by 6 bases and J by 0 bases; unmatched bases: 17. The germline CDR1 and CDR2 sequences are DFQATT and SNEGSKA (reference sequence). CDR3 length: 18 amino acids. This CDR3 is CSARSPPGGGRSTDTQYF. The CDR3 DNA reads as TGCAGTGCCCGGTCCCCCCCCGGGGGGGGAAGGAGCACAGATACGCAGTATTTT.

This clonotype was seen repeatedly, ten times or more. V usage is TRBV20-1 and J usage is TRBJ1-1; D gene unclear. Deletions cut 0 bases from V and 0 bases from J, with 11 bases between. Looked up from germline, CDR1 is DFQATT and CDR2 is SNEGSKA (reference sequence). This CDR3 region has 15 residues. CDR3: CSARDPLGLNTEAFF. CDR3 nucleotides: TGCAGTGCTAGAGATCCCCTTGGGCTGAACACTGAAGCTTTCTTT.

This clonotype was observed many times. This chain uses TRBV29-1 with TRBJ2-5, with TRBD1 matching 9 bases. This CDR3 has 12 amino acids. Germline CDR1 is SQVTM and CDR2 is ANQGSEA. The V and J ends lost 7 bases and 5 bases, in that order; junction bases with no gene match: 5. The CDR3 region has the DNA TGCAGCGGGACTGGGACAGGGGAGACCCAGTACTTC. Its protein product is CSGTGTGETQYF.

This clonotype was seen repeatedly, ten times or more. J is TRBJ2-3 and V is TRBV20-1; D assignment may be TRBD1 or TRBD2 (5 bases each). CDR1 DFQATT and CDR2 SNEGSKA come from the germline V gene (reference sequence). The ends were cut back, 0 bases at V and 1 base at J, with 8 bases in the middle. CDR3 length equals 14 residues. The DNA of the CDR3 is TGCAGTGCTAGAGATCGAGGGGGCACAGATACGCAGTATTTT. It encodes CSARDRGGTDTQYF.

The chain links TRBV4-3 to TRBJ2-2, with 10 bases aligning to TRBD2. Germline V gives CDR1 LGHNA, CDR2 YSLEER. This CDR3 has 17 amino acids. V was pared by 0 bases and J by 5 bases, with 6 bases of the junction left unmatched. The CDR3 here is CASSQEASGRDTGELFF. The CDR3 DNA is TGCGCCAGCAGCCAAGAGGCCAGCGGGAGGGATACCGGGGAGCTGTTTTTT.

In its sample, this clonotype was seen a few times. CDR3 amino acids: CASSFGPRETQYF. The CDR3 nucleotides are TGTGCCAGCAGTTTCGGGCCCCGAGAGACCCAGTACTTC. The gene calls are TRBV12-3 or TRBV12-4 and TRBJ2-5; the D is unclear. V was pared by 3 bases and J by 4 bases, with 9 bases between. The CDR3 spans 13 residues.

This clonotype was detected only a few times. V and J are TRBV20-1 and TRBJ2-7; maybe TRBD1 (5 bases). The V and J ends lost 3 bases and 3 bases respectively, with 12 bases between them. Germline values: CDR1 DFQATT, CDR2 SNEGSKA (reference sequence). The CDR3 runs to 13 residues. The CDR3 sequence is CSARPTADYEQYF. Written as DNA, the CDR3 is TGCAGTGCTAGGCCGACAGCCGACTACGAGCAGTACTTC.

The genes are TRBV2 and TRBJ1-2; 10 positions match TRBD1. CDR1 and CDR2 (germline): SNHLY, FYNNEI. Trimming removed 7 bases from V and 7 bases from J; junction bases left unmatched: 6. The CDR3 sequence is 13 residues long. The DNA of the CDR3 is TGTGCCAGCACCGGGACAGGGGCCCGTGGCTACACCTTC. Its translation: CASTGTGARGYTF.

The CDR3 loop is CASSGQANSYEQYF. The CDR3 DNA reads as TGTGCCAGCAGCGGACAGGCCAACTCCTACGAGCAGTACTTC. This chain joins TRBV9 and TRBJ2-7; perhaps TRBD1 as D (6 bases). The CDR3 length is 14 residues. V lost 3 bases, J lost 0 bases, and 10 bases lay in between. Germline-derived CDR1 and CDR2 are SGDLS and YYNGEE.

This clonotype was found a few times. V is TRBV20-1 and J is TRBJ2-1; 10 bases match TRBD2. CDR1 DFQATT and CDR2 SNEGSKA come from the germline V gene (reference sequence). The CDR3 totals 18 residues. Trimming removed 3 bases from V and 0 bases from J; junction bases left unmatched: 11. The chain's CDR3 is CSASGRSSGRSSYNEQFF. DNA of the CDR3: TGCAGTGCTAGTGGTAGGTCTAGCGGGAGATCCTCCTACAATGAGCAGTTCTTC.

This clonotype was observed at least ten times. The rearrangement links TRBV5-1 to TRBJ2-7, with D possibly matching TRBD1 (6 bases). This CDR3 is built from 14 residues. The V gene lost 7 bases and the J gene lost 1 base, with 15 bases spanning the gap. Germline CDR1 reads SGHRS; CDR2 reads YFSETQ. The CDR3 spells CASSPGTRSYEQYF. The DNA of the CDR3 is TGCGCCAGCTCTCCCGGGACAAGATCCTACGAGCAGTACTTC.

The sample holds many counts of this clonotype. The chain links TRBV20-1 to TRBJ2-5; tentatively, D is TRBD2 (6 bases). Looked up from germline, CDR1 is DFQATT and CDR2 is SNEGSKA (reference sequence). The CDR3 is made up of 16 amino acids. The ends were cut back, 2 bases at V and 5 bases at J, with 21 bases in the middle. CDR3 region: CSARSPFGSSGETQYF. CDR3 bases: TGCAGTGCTAGATCCCCTTTCGGGAGCTCGGGGGAGACCCAGTACTTC.

This clonotype showed up many times. The V and J genes are TRBV18 and TRBJ2-5; a possible D gene is TRBD1 (6 bases). The V end was cut by 3 bases, the J end by 4 bases, with 12 bases between. Germline V gene sequence: CDR1 KGHSH, CDR2 LQKENI. The CDR3 is 14 residues long. The CDR3 is CASSPTGNGETQYF. DNA of the CDR3: TGTGCCAGCTCACCCACAGGGAACGGAGAGACCCAGTACTTC. The full variable domain, completed using reference TRBV18 and TRBJ2-5, is NAGVMQNPRHLVRRRGQEARLRCSPMKGHSHVYWYRQLPEEGLKFMVYLQKENIIDESGMPKERFSAEFPKEGPSILRIQQVVRGDSAAYFCASSPTGNGETQYFGPGTRLLVL.

This clonotype was recorded many times. This chain uses TRBV10-3 with TRBJ1-4; perhaps TRBD1 as D (5 bases). The CDR3 has 16 amino acids. Germline-derived CDR1 and CDR2 are ENHRY and SYGVKD. The V gene lost 2 bases and the J gene lost 3 bases, with 13 bases spanning the gap. In DNA form, the CDR3 reads TGTGCCATCAGTGAGAGCAGGGACGGGTCTAATGAAAAACTGTTTTTT. Encoded protein: CAISESRDGSNEKLFF.